Shown below are 21 T cell receptor beta chains from a single sample sequenced in a study of glioma-infiltrating T cells after dendritic cell vaccination. Here immunoSEQ multiplex PCR was the method, and the copy in TCRdb shows in-frame clones only, minus some. The table records roughly 100,000 clones, around 90% of them present only once. Time point specified: after dendritic cell vaccination, including at tumor progression/relapse. The specimen comprised blood, sampled after dendritic cell vaccination. Receptor source: a human donor with glioblastoma.

This clone was picked up one time. The genes are TRBV25-1 and TRBJ1-2; possible D gene TRBD1, 6 bases. Germline CDR1 reads MGHDK; CDR2 reads SYGVNS. Trimming pared 4 bases from V and 5 bases from J, leaving 14 bases between. The CDR3 spans 14 residues. CDR3 nucleotides: TGTGCCAGCAGTGGCTGGACAGTTTTTTATGGCTACACCTTC. It encodes CASSGWTVFYGYTF.

The V and J genes are TRBV7-9 and TRBJ2-5; 7 nucleotides align to TRBD2. Per the germline V gene, CDR1 is SEHNR and CDR2 is FQNEAQ (reference sequence). J was trimmed by 5 bases and V by 5 bases; bases with no gene match: 2. The CDR3 covers 12 residues. CDR3 sequence reads: CASSVGGETQYF. The CDR3 DNA is TGTGCCAGCAGCGTGGGGGGGGAGACCCAGTACTTC.

This clone was detected only once. The V call is TRBV19, the J call TRBJ1-6; possible D gene TRBD1, 5 bases. The germline V gene encodes CDR1 LNHDA and CDR2 SQIVND (reference sequence). V was clipped by 7 bases and J by 14 bases, with 15 bases between them. The CDR3 is 12 residues long. CDR3 in DNA: TGTGCCAGTACTTTCGGGGAGGGGACCCTCCACTTT. This sequence encodes CASTFGEGTLHF.

This rearrangement joins TRBV2 to TRBJ2-7; 7 bases match TRBD2. Germline V gene sequence: CDR1 SNHLY, CDR2 FYNNEI. The CDR3 has 14 amino acids. V gave up 6 bases and J gave up 5 bases; unmatched junction bases: 10. CDR3 nucleotide sequence: TGTGCCAGCAGCCCTACGGGACTACGCGACGAGCAGTACTTC. This encodes CASSPTGLRDEQYF.

The chain is built from TRBV7-2 and TRBJ2-2, with D possibly TRBD2 on 6 matching bases. Per germline, CDR1 SGHTA and CDR2 FQGNSA. This CDR3 has 15 amino acids. Trimming stripped 4 bases from V and 1 base from J, with 10 bases between. CDR3 sequence reads: CASSSAGMNTGELFF. The CDR3, as DNA: TGTGCCAGCAGCTCTGCGGGGATGAACACCGGGGAGCTGTTTTTT.

This clone is medium-sized. The chain has TRBV5-5 and TRBJ1-1; possible D gene TRBD1, 5 bases. Germline CDR1 is SGHKS and CDR2 is YYEKEE (reference sequence). The length of the CDR3 is 13 residues. The germline V and J ends were trimmed by 4 bases and 0 bases, with 7 bases remaining between them. CDR3 DNA: TGTGCCAGCAGCCTCAGGGTGAACACTGAAGCTTTCTTT. It codes for CASSLRVNTEAFF.

The CDR3 region is CASSFRVTEAFF. CDR3 DNA sequence: TGTGCCAGCAGCTTTCGTGTCACTGAAGCTTTCTTT. The genes are TRBV7-8 and TRBJ1-1; unclear D gene. Trimming shortened V by 3 bases and J by 4 bases, and 6 bases separated the two germline ends. The CDR3 length is 12 residues. Germline V gene data show CDR1 as SGHVS and CDR2 as FQNEAQ.

The DNA for the CDR3 is TGCGCCAGCAGTGACCGGGACAGCGGTTTCTACGAGCAGTACTTC. Translation: CASSDRDSGFYEQYF. This chain joins TRBV10-1 and TRBJ2-7; TRBD1 agrees at 7 bases. There are 15 residues in the CDR3. From germline, CDR1 is WNHNN and CDR2 SYGVQD (reference sequence). Trimming cost V 3 bases and J 3 bases; bases outside gene matches: 8.

In this sample, this clone turned up once. The V call is TRBV5-4, the J call TRBJ2-1, with TRBD2 identical over 8 bases. CDR1 and CDR2 from the germline V gene are SGHNT and YYREEE (reference sequence). CDR3 size: 15 residues. V was pared by 1 base and J by 7 bases, with 7 bases of the junction left unmatched. In DNA form, the CDR3 reads TGTGCCAGCAGCTTGCCGGGAGGGGGGTATAATGAGCAGTTCTTC. Translating gives CASSLPGGGYNEQFF.

The chain uses TRBV2 and TRBJ2-3; possible D gene TRBD2, 7 bases. The V and J ends lost 8 bases and 5 bases respectively, with 14 bases between them. This CDR3 is built from 13 residues. CDR1 SNHLY and CDR2 FYNNEI come from the germline V gene. The DNA for the CDR3 is TGTGCCAGCGGGGAGGGGGGCGGAGATACGCAGTATTTT. Translating it yields CASGEGGGDTQYF.

V gene TRBV5-1 combines with J gene TRBJ2-1; a possible D gene is TRBD2 (6 bases). Germline V lookup: CDR1 SGHRS, CDR2 YFSETQ. V lost 2 bases and J lost 13, with 13 bases in between. The CDR3 totals 12 residues. The CDR3 DNA reads as TGCGCCAGCAGCTTAAGTTGGGAGGCCCAGTTCTTC. Its translation is CASSLSWEAQFF.

This clone appeared once. The chain combines TRBV5-6 with TRBJ1-2; D not certain. V was clipped by 4 bases and J by 4 bases, with 11 bases between them. There are 13 residues in the CDR3. CDR1 and CDR2 (germline): SGHDT, YYEEEE. CDR3 nucleotides: TGTGCCAGCAGCCTGACTGAGGGCTATGGCTACACCTTC. Translated: CASSLTEGYGYTF.

The chain has TRBV7-9 and TRBJ2-7, with D tentatively TRBD1 (7 bases). CDR3 length: 14 amino acids. Germline loops: CDR1 SEHNR, CDR2 FQNEAQ (reference sequence). Trimming took 4 bases from V and 3 from J, leaving 13 bases between them. The CDR3: CASSSTRGHYEQYF. The CDR3 DNA reads TGTGCCAGCAGCTCGACTAGGGGGCACTACGAGCAGTACTTC.

Concerning this clone: The junction departs from the called germline gene at one end, perhaps through a read error. V gene TRBV7-9 combines with J gene TRBJ1-2, with 11 bases that match TRBD1. The V gene's germline CDR1 is SEHNR and CDR2 FQNEAQ (reference sequence). CDR3 size: 12 residues. CDR3 protein: CASSLGTGGISF. The DNA for the CDR3 is TGTGCCAGCAGCCTAGGGACAGGGGGTATCTCCTTC.

The chain uses TRBV2 and TRBJ2-3; TRBD2 agrees at 12 bases. The CDR3 contains 14 residues. V shed 4 bases, J shed 6 bases, and the junction held 2 bases outside the gene matches. CDR1 and CDR2 from the germline V gene are SNHLY and FYNNEI. CDR3 sequence (DNA): TGTGCCAGCAGTGCCGGGACTAGCGGGGATACGCAGTATTTT. Translating gives CASSAGTSGDTQYF.

The V gene is TRBV6-5, the J gene TRBJ2-3; 7 nucleotides line up with TRBD1. The CDR3 runs to 15 residues. J gave up 2 bases and V 2 bases, and 4 bases lay outside the gene matches. Per germline, CDR1 MNHEY and CDR2 SVGAGI. CDR3 protein: CASSYGTEDTDTQYF. DNA for the CDR3: TGTGCCAGCAGTTACGGGACAGAAGACACAGATACGCAGTATTTT.

The chain couples TRBV6-1 to TRBJ1-1; D might be TRBD1 (6 bases). Trimming left V 4 bases short and J 2 bases short, with 11 bases between. The CDR3 consists of 14 residues. Germline V lookup: CDR1 MNHNS, CDR2 SASEGT. The DNA of the CDR3 is TGTGCCAGCAGTGCGGGACACCGTAACACTGAAGCTTTCTTT. This codes for CASSAGHRNTEAFF.

The CDR3 protein is CASSLGGGRGETQYF. CDR3 nucleotides: TGTGCCAGCAGCTTAGGAGGCGGGAGAGGCGAGACCCAGTACTTC. The genes are TRBV11-3 and TRBJ2-5; 7 bases line up with TRBD2. This CDR3 is built from 15 residues. Germline assignment: CDR1 SGHNT and CDR2 YENEEA. The V gene end was trimmed by 1 base and the J gene end by 5 bases; junction bases not matched to a gene: 7.

CDR3 amino acids: CASSPLAGGNEQYF. CDR3 nucleotides: TGTGCCAGCTCTCCGCTAGCGGGAGGGAACGAGCAGTACTTC. The chain links TRBV18 to TRBJ2-7, with 12 bases fitting TRBD2. The ends lost 6 bases at V and 5 bases at J; junction bases unmatched: 5. The CDR3 is 14 amino acids. Germline V gives CDR1 KGHSH, CDR2 LQKENI.

The chain joins TRBV5-4 to TRBJ2-7; TRBD1 matches 9 bases. The ends lost 4 bases at V and 5 bases at J; junction bases unmatched: 7. This CDR3 comprises 14 residues. Looked up from germline, CDR1 is SGHNT and CDR2 is YYREEE (reference sequence). The CDR3 protein is CASSKQGQGHEQYF. DNA of the CDR3: TGTGCCAGCAGCAAGCAGGGACAGGGCCACGAGCAGTACTTC.

This clone appeared a single time. The V call is TRBV11-2, the J call TRBJ2-1, with D maybe TRBD2 (6 bases). There are 16 residues in the CDR3. Trimming left V 1 base short and J 3 bases short, with 13 bases between. Germline V gene data show CDR1 as SGHAT and CDR2 as FQNNGV. The CDR3 nucleotides read TGTGCCAGCAGCTTAGGCCGTAGTAGCGGCTACAATGAGCAGTTCTTC. It is translated as CASSLGRSSGYNEQFF.